This entry features one TCR beta chain sequence. The table lists this clonotype with a count of one. What this receptor recognizes is not known. Base-call qualities are not available, and no considerably larger clone is one nucleotide away. Counted from cysteine to phenylalanine, this CDR3 has 13 amino acids. Only the CDR3 region is kept as DNA, spanning 39 bases read in frame from base 1. The V end gives up 7 bases and the J end 4 bases, leaving 9 bases in the junction not matched to a gene. CDR1 and CDR2 (SQVTM, ANQGSEA) derive from the germline V gene. To demonstrate the VDJtools post-analysis software, the study profiled TCR beta repertoires from the peripheral blood of 10 to 15 young patients with multiple sclerosis. The multiple sclerosis patients were children and adolescents ranging in age from about 6 to 17 years. This sample is part of a study of post-analysis software for immune sequencing data (dated by TCRdb to about 2015). The study in broad terms: Relapsing-remitting, secondary progressive and progressive-relapsing multiple sclerosis were recorded as disease courses, and subtype annotation was lacking for some patients. The patient repertoires were compared against 11 previously published healthy control repertoires obtained from donors aged about 6 to 26 years. A subset of samples was prepared in parallel using single-end sample barcoding, then pooled and co-amplified after Illumina adapter ligation.

On the study overall, not on this receptor specifically: Patients showed significantly higher frequencies than controls for a handful of TRBV segments, among them TRBV5-6, TRBV5-1 and TRBV20-1. Strong co-clustering of samples prepared in the same batch was shown by direct clustering with F measure, prompting a batch-effect correction. The multiple sclerosis patient group was slightly younger than the control group. Normalized Chao1 diversity was significantly lower in multiple sclerosis patients than controls, suggesting substantial peripheral T-cell clonal expansion.

Libraries were constructed by PCR. The data were produced on an Illumina HiSeq 2500. To reduce PCR and sequencing biases, unique molecular identifiers were incorporated into the TCR beta cDNA libraries. Approximately 500,000 cDNA molecules were obtained per 1 to 10 million input T cells, so each molecule approximated one T cell. The patient libraries were prepared and sequenced using the same protocol as the earlier healthy control dataset. Within a given batch, samples were prepared together, multiplexed and sequenced on the same HiSeq lane. The authors' analysis ran thus. MIGEC handled the raw barcoded reads, throwing out single-read molecular identifier groups before consensus assembly and CDR3 extraction. VDJtools was used for post-analysis of the clonotype tables, and diversity was normalized by down-sampling every dataset to the size of the smallest sample. To correct batch-related cross-sample contamination, repertoire overlap clustering matched CDR3 amino acid sequences but not nucleotide sequences. TCRdb itself trimmed the public reads at Q25 with fastp, ran MiXCR and retained productive beta chains. Identical CDR3 protein sequences are pooled into one entry, listed with their most common genes and DNA. None of the V and J calls come from the authors' own analysis; TCRdb made them. The sample table lists hundreds of thousands of distinct CDR3 sequences, around 40% of them with a count of one. The ten most abundant clones make up 12% of the sample.

This TCR was sampled from a girl aged 10 to 17 with multiple sclerosis. This receptor chain uses TRBV29-1 and TRBJ1-2, and 7 junction bases match TRBD1. Sequencing was done on a sample of blood. The CDR3 region: CSGDTGVRYGYTF. The bases read TGCAGCGGTGACACAGGGGTGCGCTATGGCTACACCTTC.